The rows below give T cell receptor beta chains drawn from one sample of a study of CD8 T cells in Susac syndrome. TCRdb reanalysed the immunoSEQ multiplex PCR reads using MiXCR and keeps one entry per CDR3 protein. The sample holds 150,000 or so distinct CDR3 sequences, about 91% seen once. The material sequenced was CD4+ T cells from PBMCs. These receptors were taken from a human donor in good health. CDR3s include the opening cysteine and the closing phenylalanine or tryptophan. A D gene is named only where the DNA matches it firmly. Clone size is stated in some rows and not others, as once, few, many or a class when expanded.

>TRBV20-1|TRBD1|once|TRBJ2-3
TGCAGTGGCATGGGGACAGCTAACACAGATACGCAGTATTTT
CSGMGTANTDTQYF
>TRBV24-1|TRBD1|NA|TRBJ1-2
TGTGCCACCAGTGCCGGCAGGGGGAATGGCTACACCTTC
CATSAGRGNGYTF
>TRBV6-2/TRBV6-3|NA|NA|TRBJ2-2
TGTGCCAGCATTACTGGCTCGAACACCGGGGAGCTGTTTTTT
CASITGSNTGELFF
>TRBV6-2/TRBV6-3|TRBD1|NA|TRBJ1-2
TGTGCCAGCCAGAGGACAGGCGAGTATGGCTACACCTTC
CASQRTGEYGYTF
>TRBV28|TRBD1|NA|TRBJ2-7
TGTGCCACCACGACAGGGGGGAGGTACGAGCAGTACTTC
CATTTGGRYEQYF
>TRBV29-1|TRBD1|once|TRBJ1-2
TGCAGCGTCGCCGGACAGGGCTATGGCTACACCTTC
CSVAGQGYGYTF
>TRBV7-2|TRBD1|NA|TRBJ1-2
TGTGCCAGCAGGTCACCCCGGGACAGTTTATATGGCTACACCTTC
CASRSPRDSLYGYTF
>TRBV6-5|NA|NA|TRBJ1-5
TGTGCCAGCAGGAGGGCAGGGGATCAGCCCCAGCATTTT
CASRRAGDQPQHF
>TRBV19|NA|NA|TRBJ2-1
TGTGCCAGTAGTCGGGATGGGTTAGGGCCCTACAATGAGCAGTTCTTC
CASSRDGLGPYNEQFF
>TRBV5-1|TRBD1|NA|TRBJ1-4
TGCGCCAGCAGCGGGACAGCAACTAATGAAAAACTGTTTTTT
CASSGTATNEKLFF
>TRBV20-1|NA|NA|TRBJ2-4
TGCAGTGCTAGATTGTTCCGTAGTGGGAACATTCAGTACTTC
CSARLFRSGNIQYF
>TRBV2|NA|NA|TRBJ2-7
TGTGCCGGGGGGACTTCTTGGGGCGAGCAGTACTTC
CAGGTSWGEQYF
>TRBV4-1|TRBD2|NA|TRBJ2-1
TGCGCCAGCAGCCAACCTAGCGGGGGTGTGAATGAGCAGTTCTTC
CASSQPSGGVNEQFF
>TRBV30|NA|NA|TRBJ2-7
TGTGCCTGGAGTGTACAGGTCCTGGGGGAGCAGTACTTC
CAWSVQVLGEQYF
>TRBV24-1|NA|NA|TRBJ2-1
TGTGCCACCAGTGATTTGCCCGGGGATGAGCAGTTCTTC
CATSDLPGDEQFF
>TRBV12-3/TRBV12-4|NA|once|TRBJ2-7
TGTGCCAGCACCGCCCAGGACTACGAGCAGTACTTC
CASTAQDYEQYF
>TRBV12-5|NA|NA|TRBJ2-2
TGTGCTAGTGCGAAGCCAGGCCCGAACACCGGGGAGCTGTTTTTT
CASAKPGPNTGELFF
>TRBV29-1|NA|NA|TRBJ2-3
TGCAGCGTTGCAGGAGTTAACACAGATACGCAGTATTTT
CSVAGVNTDTQYF
>TRBV5-1|NA|NA|TRBJ2-7
TGCGCCAGCAGCTTGGACGGAAGGAGCTCCTACGAGCAGTACTTC
CASSLDGRSSYEQYF
>TRBV28|NA|NA|TRBJ1-5
TGTGCCAGCAGTCCCACGAGGAGGGGAGATCAGCCCCAGCATTTT
CASSPTRRGDQPQHF
>TRBV7-9|NA|NA|TRBJ2-7
TGTGCCAGCAGCCGGGGGACCTACGAGCAGTACTTC
CASSRGTYEQYF
>TRBV6-1|TRBD2|NA|TRBJ2-1
TGTGCCAGCCTCCTCGGGACTAGCGACATTGAGCAGTTCTTC
CASLLGTSDIEQFF
>TRBV10-2|TRBD2|NA|TRBJ2-7
TGCGCCAGCAGGGGAAGGACTAGCGGGAGTTACGAGCAGTACTTC
CASRGRTSGSYEQYF
>TRBV12-3/TRBV12-4|TRBD2|NA|TRBJ2-2
TGTGCCAGCAGTTTAAGCGGGGGAGGAACCGGGGAGCTGTTTTTT
CASSLSGGGTGELFF
>TRBV6-2/TRBV6-3|NA|NA|TRBJ2-7
TGTGCCAGCAGTTACCCAACTGGACAGTCCTCCTACGAGCAGTACTTC
CASSYPTGQSSYEQYF
>TRBV7-9|TRBD1|NA|TRBJ2-5
TGTGCCAGCAGCCCACGGAACCCGACAGGGAACCAAGAGACCCAGTACTTC
CASSPRNPTGNQETQYF
>TRBV12-3/TRBV12-4|TRBD1|NA|TRBJ1-2
TGTGCCAGCAGATCGGGACAGGGAATGCATGGCTACACCTTC
CASRSGQGMHGYTF
>TRBV23-1|TRBD1|NA|TRBJ1-1
TGCGCCAGCACTTCTACGGGACAGTACACTGAAGCTTTCTTT
CASTSTGQYTEAFF
>TRBV29-1|NA|NA|TRBJ2-5
TGCAGCGTTGTTGAGGGGTTGGAGACCCAGTACTTC
CSVVEGLETQYF
>TRBV29-1|TRBD1|once|TRBJ2-7
TGCAGCGTAGGGGGACAGAGCCACTCCTACGAGCAGTACTTC
CSVGGQSHSYEQYF